This T cell receptor beta chain is from a study of OX40 agonist ivuxolimab in advanced cancers. In the study overall: The dose-escalation cohort was around 83% male, with a mean age of around 60 years, ranging about 20 to 85. Allowance was made for prior anti-PD-1, anti-PD-L1 or anti-CTLA-4 therapy, and 40% to 45% had some.

Patients were ineligible given autoimmune disease history or systemic immunosuppression. By its share, this clone is medium-sized. The table came from immunoSEQ multiplex PCR; TCRdb's copy has only in-frame clones and leaves some out. Seen here are around 80,000 clones, around 80% observed once, and the top ten hold over 5%. The CDR3 contains 14 residues. Germline CDR1 and CDR2: SGHKS and YYEKEE (reference sequence). Between the trimmed V and J ends, which lost 0 bases and 4 bases, there was a span of 8 bases. The chain uses TRBV5-5 and TRBJ1-5; D unresolved. The clonotype originates from an adult with an advanced solid tumor such as melanoma, head and neck, liver or kidney cancer. The sequences come from CD4+ or CD8+ T cells sorted from blood, collected in a trial of the OX40 agonist ivuxolimab. The CDR3 DNA sequence: TGTGCCAGCAGCTTGGGGGAACGGAATCAGCCCCAGCATTTT. Protein sequence: CASSLGERNQPQHF.